These 15 T cell receptor beta chains originate from one sample sequenced in a study of cytomegalovirus exposure and HLA in healthy donors. Measured with immunoSEQ multiplex PCR; TCRdb has only the in-frame clones, and not every one. The profile shows some 150,000 clones, more than 75% of them singletons. The sample consisted of PBMCs. The source is a man aged 18 to 30 in good health and CMV-seronegative.

This sequence joins TRBV27 and TRBJ2-7, with D possibly being TRBD1 (5 bases). V lost 8 bases, J lost 3 bases, and 11 bases lay in between. This CDR3 has 12 residues. From germline, CDR1 is MNHEY and CDR2 SMNVEV (reference sequence). CDR3 DNA: TGTGCCAGCGGGGCGTCCTACTACGAGCAGTACTTC. Translated: CASGASYYEQYF.

V and J are TRBV27 and TRBJ1-5; no firm D call. The V gene's germline CDR1 is MNHEY and CDR2 SMNVEV (reference sequence). Trimming stripped 5 bases from V and 1 base from J, with 6 bases between. The CDR3 contains 13 residues. CDR3 in amino acids: CASSLVSNQPQHF. The CDR3 DNA reads TGTGCCAGCAGTCTCGTGAGCAATCAGCCCCAGCATTTT.

This chain uses TRBV11-2 with TRBJ1-2, with TRBD1 as a possible D gene (6 bases). CDR1 and CDR2 (germline): SGHAT, FQNNGV. CDR3 length equals 16 residues. Trimming took off 4 bases at V and 8 bases at J, with 23 bases between the two ends. CDR3 nucleotides: TGTGCCAGCAGCTCCCTCAGGGGAAGCCTTTCAGGGGGCTACACCTTC. Translated, it gives CASSSLRGSLSGGYTF.

The DNA for the CDR3 is TGTGCCAGCTCCCCTGACAGGAAAGCGGCATACAATGAGCAGTTCTTC. Translation: CASSPDRKAAYNEQFF. The J gene is TRBJ2-1, the V gene TRBV18; D is perhaps TRBD1 (6 bases). CDR3 length equals 16 residues. Germline V gives CDR1 KGHSH, CDR2 LQKENI. Deletions cut 6 bases from V and 4 bases from J, with 19 bases between.

The genes are TRBV4-1 and TRBJ2-7, with 10 bases lining up with TRBD2. Germline lookup yields CDR1 MGHRA and CDR2 YSYEKL. There are 17 residues in the CDR3. J was trimmed by 3 bases and V by 4 bases; bases with no gene match: 12. CDR3 amino acids: CASSRSLNSGRLYEQYF. DNA of the CDR3: TGCGCCAGCAGCCGTAGCCTTAATAGCGGGAGGCTCTACGAGCAGTACTTC.

This rearrangement joins TRBV5-4 to TRBJ2-2; 7 nucleotides align to TRBD1. The CDR3 loop spans 14 amino acids. The junction had 1 base not matched to a gene; V was cut back by 3 bases and J by 2 bases. Germline V gene data show CDR1 as SGHNT and CDR2 as YYREEE (reference sequence). CDR3 amino acids: CASSWTGNTGELFF. Here the CDR3 DNA reads TGTGCCAGCAGCTGGACAGGAAACACCGGGGAGCTGTTTTTT.

The gene calls are TRBV7-9 and TRBJ2-7; D is perhaps TRBD1 (6 bases). Germline V gene sequence: CDR1 SEHNR, CDR2 FQNEAQ (reference sequence). V was pared by 5 bases and J by 5 bases, with 16 bases between. CDR3 length: 14 residues. CDR3 nucleotide sequence: TGTGCCAGCAGCCAAAACAGGGCCTTTGACGAGCAGTACGTC. Protein sequence: CASSQNRAFDEQYV.

V and J are TRBV5-4 and TRBJ2-2; D uncertain. Germline V lookup: CDR1 SGHNT, CDR2 YYREEE (reference sequence). The CDR3 length is 18 residues. Trimming cost V 4 bases and J 0 bases, with 19 bases left between them. This CDR3 reads CASSPVTTPFANTGELFF. DNA for the CDR3: TGTGCCAGCAGCCCCGTGACAACCCCGTTCGCGAACACCGGGGAGCTGTTTTTT.

Concerning this clone itself: The same CDR3 is also encoded by other DNA sequences in this sample. This chain links TRBV5-6 with TRBJ1-4; D might be TRBD1 (6 bases). The length of the CDR3 is 14 residues. V lost 1 base to trimming and J lost 6 bases, with 10 bases between them. The germline V gene has CDR1 SGHDT and CDR2 YYEEEE. The CDR3 sequence is CASSLSGVDEKLFF. CDR3 in DNA: TGTGCCAGCAGCTTGTCAGGGGTAGATGAAAAACTGTTTTTT.

The chain joins TRBV9 to TRBJ1-2; 8 positions agree with TRBD1. Germline CDR1 and CDR2: SGDLS and YYNGEE. V shed 3 bases and J 6 bases; nucleotides not matched to a gene: 10. The CDR3 sequence is 15 residues long. CDR3 sequence reads: CASSEKSDRANGYTF. CDR3 sequence (DNA): TGTGCCAGCAGCGAAAAATCGGACAGGGCCAATGGCTACACCTTC.

This chain uses TRBV5-1 with TRBJ2-3, with D maybe TRBD1 (6 bases). Trimming left V 1 base short and J 1 base short, with 10 bases between. The CDR3 extends over 15 amino acids. Germline V gives CDR1 SGHRS, CDR2 YFSETQ. The CDR3 DNA reads as TGCGCCAGCAGCTTGAGACAGGATCGCACAGATACGCAGTATTTT. Its protein product is CASSLRQDRTDTQYF.

Here the CDR3 reads CASSWTSFGNEQFF. Here the CDR3 DNA reads TGTGCCAGCAGTTGGACTAGTTTTGGTAATGAGCAGTTCTTC. The chain links TRBV6-5 to TRBJ2-1; 7 bases are shared with TRBD2. The CDR3 contains 14 residues. The germline V gene encodes CDR1 MNHEY and CDR2 SVGAGI. With 4 bases clipped from V and 7 bases from J, the junction kept 7 bases outside the gene matches.

Only one count was recorded for this clone. This rearrangement joins TRBV19 to TRBJ1-1, with 10 bases lining up with TRBD1. J was trimmed by 5 bases and V by 5 bases; bases with no gene match: 8. CDR1 is LNHDA, CDR2 SQIVND, per germline (reference sequence). The CDR3 is 15 amino acids. For the CDR3, the DNA is TGTGCCAGTAGTCCAGGGACAGGGGTAGGAACTGAAGCTTTCTTT. It yields the protein CASSPGTGVGTEAFF.

The chain combines TRBV7-9 with TRBJ2-2; D not resolved. This CDR3 has 16 amino acids. The ends were cut back, 0 bases at V and 0 bases at J, with 8 bases in the middle. The germline V gene encodes CDR1 SEHNR and CDR2 FQNEAQ (reference sequence). CDR3 protein: CASSLAGRTNTGELFF. CDR3 bases: TGTGCCAGCAGCTTAGCCGGTAGAACGAACACCGGGGAGCTGTTTTTT.

V and J are TRBV18 and TRBJ2-1; TRBD1 matches 8 bases. Per germline, CDR1 KGHSH and CDR2 LQKENI. V lost 1 base, J lost 7 bases, and 6 bases stayed unmatched. CDR3 length: 15 residues. CDR3 DNA sequence: TGTGCCAGCTCACCACGAGACAGGGGTTGGAATGAGCAGTTCTTC. Translating it yields CASSPRDRGWNEQFF.